These T cell receptor beta chains were read from a single sample in a study of a mutant IDH1 vaccine in newly diagnosed glioma. The method was immunoSEQ multiplex PCR; TCRdb's version includes in-frame clones alone and lacks a portion of them. Of some 130,000 clones in the sample, around 80% were seen once. Antigens of these TCRs are unknown. This specimen was PBMCs, taken from a glioma patient whose treatment included an IDH1 peptide vaccine. These receptors came from a man in his forties with glioma. Each CDR3 is given with its conserved first and last residue. D genes are given only for firm matches. Some rows mark clone size as missing; the rest say once, few, many or name a class of expanded clone.

clone_size,cdr3_length,v_call,d_call,j_call,cdr3_nt,cdr3_aa
NA,11,TRBV7-2,NA,TRBJ1-3,TGTGCCAGCAGCTCTGGAAACACCATATATTTT,CASSSGNTIYF
NA,15,TRBV30,TRBD1,TRBJ2-5,TGTGCCTGGAGCGAGGTAGGGGGCCGGAGGGAGACCCAGTACTTC,CAWSEVGGRRETQYF
few,15,TRBV7-9,NA,TRBJ1-5,TGTGCCAGCAGCTCCCCCGGACGACGGAATCAGCCCCAGCATTTT,CASSSPGRRNQPQHF
NA,16,TRBV7-2,NA,TRBJ2-7,TGTGCCAGCAGCTCACGGGCTCGCGCGGGCGGCGACGAGCAGTACTTC,CASSSRARAGGDEQYF
NA,15,TRBV18,TRBD2,TRBJ2-5,TGTGCCAGCTCCCTAGGACTAGCGGCACAAGAGACCCAGTACTTC,CASSLGLAAQETQYF
NA,13,TRBV29-1,NA,TRBJ2-4,TGCAGCGTTGGGGTCAGCGCCAAAAACATTCAGTACTTC,CSVGVSAKNIQYF
NA,14,TRBV5-6,TRBD1,TRBJ1-4,TGTGCCAGCAGCTTCGGACAGGGGGCAGGAAAACTGTTTTTT,CASSFGQGAGKLFF
NA,12,TRBV10-3,NA,TRBJ2-7,TGTGCCATCAGTGGACTGGGCCTAGGACAGTACTTC,CAISGLGLGQYF
NA,15,TRBV19,TRBD2,TRBJ2-1,TGTGCCAGTAGTACCGGGACTAGCGGGAGTAATGAGCAGTTCTTC,CASSTGTSGSNEQFF
NA,13,TRBV19,NA,TRBJ2-5,TGTGCCAGTAGTATGTCAGCGTCGGAGACCCAGTACTTC,CASSMSASETQYF
NA,13,TRBV10-3,NA,TRBJ1-4,TGTGCCATCAAACCACGAGTTAATGAAAAACTGTTTTTT,CAIKPRVNEKLFF
NA,15,TRBV27,NA,TRBJ1-2,TGTGCCAGCAGTCGGATTGGTTTCTTGCCCGATGGCTACACCTTC,CASSRIGFLPDGYTF
NA,16,TRBV2,NA,TRBJ1-6,TGTGCCAGCCAAGAGGGGGGCGGACCCTATAATTCACCCCTCCACTTT,CASQEGGGPYNSPLHF
NA,13,TRBV10-2,TRBD1,TRBJ1-5,TGCGCCAGCTCTAAGGACAGGTCCCAGCCCCAGCATTTT,CASSKDRSQPQHF
NA,15,TRBV6-6,NA,TRBJ1-1,TGTGCCAGCAGTTACAACAGACAGTCGAACACTGAAGCTTTCTTT,CASSYNRQSNTEAFF
few,13,TRBV27,NA,TRBJ1-5,TGTGCCAGCAGCCCGGGGGGGGATCAGCCCCAGCATTTT,CASSPGGDQPQHF
NA,18,TRBV27,NA,TRBJ1-4,TGTGCCAGCAGTTTATTACCCGGTACCCGTGCAACTAATGAAAAACTGTTTTTT,CASSLLPGTRATNEKLFF
NA,14,TRBV27,TRBD1,TRBJ1-4,TGTGCCAGCAGTACCGGGACAGGGGGGGAAAAACTGTTTTTT,CASSTGTGGEKLFF
NA,15,TRBV7-9,NA,TRBJ1-2,TGTGCCAGCAGCTTAAATTTCGGGGCCCACTATGGCTACACCTTC,CASSLNFGAHYGYTF
once,16,TRBV4-2,TRBD2,TRBJ2-5,TGTGCCAGCAGCCAAGACCTGACTAGCGGGGGTGAGACCCAGTACTTC,CASSQDLTSGGETQYF
NA,13,TRBV18,NA,TRBJ2-1,TGTGCCAGCTCACCCCGAGCGGACGGTGAGCAGTTCTTC,CASSPRADGEQFF
NA,13,TRBV6-6,NA,TRBJ1-2,TGTGCCAGCACCGAGACAGAAAACTATGGCTACACCTTC,CASTETENYGYTF
NA,15,TRBV18,TRBD1,TRBJ2-3,TGTGCCAGCTCACCTCAGACAGGGGGCGCAGATACGCAGTATTTT,CASSPQTGGADTQYF
NA,18,TRBV4-1,NA,TRBJ2-3,TGCGCCAGCAGCCAAGATCTCCTCCAGGGGCCCCGCACAGATACGCAGTATTTT,CASSQDLLQGPRTDTQYF
few,14,TRBV6-6,NA,TRBJ1-4,TGTGCCAGCAGTTATCGGCCATCGGGTGAAAAACTGTTTTTT,CASSYRPSGEKLFF
NA,14,TRBV14,NA,TRBJ1-2,TGTGCCAGCAGCCAAGCGACAGTTCATCAGGGCTACACCTTC,CASSQATVHQGYTF
NA,15,TRBV10-2,NA,TRBJ1-3,TGCGCCAGCAGTGAGTCCCGGGGCTCTGGAAACACCATATATTTT,CASSESRGSGNTIYF